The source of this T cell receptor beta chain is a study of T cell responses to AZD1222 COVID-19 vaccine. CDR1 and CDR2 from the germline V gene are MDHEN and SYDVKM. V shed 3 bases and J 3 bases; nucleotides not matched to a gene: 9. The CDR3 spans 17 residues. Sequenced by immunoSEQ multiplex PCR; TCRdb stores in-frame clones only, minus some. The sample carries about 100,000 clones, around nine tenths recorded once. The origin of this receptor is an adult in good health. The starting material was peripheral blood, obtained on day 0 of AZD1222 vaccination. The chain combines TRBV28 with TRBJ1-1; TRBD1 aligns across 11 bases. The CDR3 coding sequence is TGTGCCAGCAGTTTCTCAACCGGGACAGGGGGTTACACTGAAGCTTTCTTT. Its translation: CASSFSTGTGGYTEAFF.